This T cell receptor (beta chain) was documented in a study of identical twins. This CDR3 has 17 residues. The V end was cut by 3 bases, the J end by 0 bases, with 15 bases between. Per the germline V gene, CDR1 is GTSNPN and CDR2 is SVGIG (reference sequence). TCRdb reprocessed the 5' RACE reads with MiXCR, giving one entry per CDR3 protein. The sample holds hundreds of thousands of distinct CDR3 sequences; 18% are singletons and the top ten take around 13%. This clonotype was found a few times. This same sample was also taken into another study, of T cells expressing NK-cell markers.

Source material: PBMCs. V usage is TRBV30 and J usage is TRBJ2-6; TRBD1 might be the D (6 bases). The receptor comes from a woman aged 18-30 years in good health. CDR3 amino acids: CAWRRGTTLSGANVLTF. In DNA form, the CDR3 reads TGTGCCTGGAGGAGGGGGACAACGCTCTCTGGGGCCAACGTCCTGACTTTC.